The 22 T cell receptor beta chains reported below all come from one sample, sequenced in a study of cytomegalovirus exposure and HLA in healthy donors. PCR involved 60 Vbeta and 13 Jbeta primers. Assay used: immunoSEQ multiplex PCR; TCRdb lists only in-frame clones, some missing. The sample has roughly 92,000 clones, around 8% seen once; the top ten hold roughly 2%. The specimen was PBMCs. Receptors originate from a man aged 45-65 years in good health and CMV-seronegative.

The rearrangement joins TRBV27 to TRBJ2-7; maybe TRBD2 (6 bases). The CDR3 covers 14 residues. The germline gives CDR1 MNHEY, CDR2 SMNVEV (reference sequence). Trimming took 4 bases from V and 5 from J, leaving 15 bases between them. The CDR3 spells CASSWAGRSDEQYF. The CDR3 nucleotides read TGTGCCAGCAGTTGGGCGGGGCGGAGTGACGAGCAGTACTTC.

This clone was picked up a small number of times. The chain uses TRBV29-1 and TRBJ2-4; D might be TRBD2 (6 bases). Germline V lookup: CDR1 SQVTM, CDR2 ANQGSEA. V lost 4 bases and J lost 9, with 10 bases in between. This CDR3 contains 11 residues. CDR3 nucleotide sequence: TGCAGCGTTGGGGTGGGGGGCATTCAGTACTTC. Its translation: CSVGVGGIQYF.

This clone was detected only a few times. The V call is TRBV19, the J call TRBJ2-2; possible D gene TRBD2, 6 bases. CDR1 and CDR2 (germline): LNHDA, SQIVND (reference sequence). V was cut by 3 bases and J by 0 bases, with 8 bases left in between. The CDR3 consists of 15 residues. CDR3 amino acids: CASSMWGANTGELFF. DNA of the CDR3: TGTGCCAGTAGTATGTGGGGGGCGAACACCGGGGAGCTGTTTTTT.

The chain carries TRBV27 and TRBJ2-2; tentatively, D is TRBD2 (5 bases). The CDR3 contains 16 residues. Trimming took 7 bases from V and 0 from J, leaving 15 bases between them. Germline V gene lookup returns CDR1 MNHEY and CDR2 SMNVEV (reference sequence). The CDR3 bases are TGTGCCAGCACAACCACAGCGGCACCGAACACCGGGGAGCTGTTTTTT. It codes for CASTTTAAPNTGELFF.

CDR3 nucleotide sequence: TGTGCCAGCAGTTATACGGGATTTAGCACTGAAGCTTTCTTT. This codes for CASSYTGFSTEAFF. The chain links TRBV28 to TRBJ1-1, with D unclear. Germline V CDR1 and CDR2: MDHEN, SYDVKM. Deletions cut 4 bases from V and 4 bases from J, with 13 bases between. This CDR3 region has 14 residues.

This clone has more than one count but fewer than ten. The gene calls are TRBV12-5 and TRBJ2-1, with D possibly matching TRBD1 (6 bases). This CDR3 contains 14 residues. Germline CDR1 LGHNT, CDR2 FRNRAP. Trimming removed 5 bases at V and 9 bases at J, with 17 bases between. DNA of the CDR3: TGTGCTAGTGGTCCCCCGACAGGTGCGAGTGAGCAGTTCTTC. Residues: CASGPPTGASEQFF.

This clone was counted between two and nine times. The chain recombines TRBV11-2 with TRBJ1-5; D might be TRBD1 (5 bases). The CDR3 extends over 15 amino acids. Trimming pared 3 bases from V and 5 bases from J, leaving 14 bases between. Germline V lookup: CDR1 SGHAT, CDR2 FQNNGV. The CDR3 DNA follows: TGTGCCAGCAGCTTTAGGACACCTAACTATCAGCCCCAGCATTTT. Translating gives CASSFRTPNYQPQHF.

This clone appeared a few times. The chain joins TRBV2 to TRBJ1-6; 7 nucleotides match TRBD1. There are 13 residues in the CDR3. The germline CDR1 and CDR2 sequences are SNHLY and FYNNEI. Losses at the gene ends were 6 bases for V and 6 bases for J; bases not matched to a gene: 2. The CDR3 region has the DNA TGTGCCAGCAGGAGGGACAGTAATTCACCCCTCCACTTT. Amino acids: CASRRDSNSPLHF.

In this sample, this clone turned up a few times. J is TRBJ2-7 and V is TRBV5-1; possible D gene TRBD2, 5 bases. Looked up from germline, CDR1 is SGHRS and CDR2 is YFSETQ. Trimming removed 4 bases from V and 1 base from J, with 15 bases in between. The CDR3 sequence is 15 residues long. CDR3 loop: CASSPVRTGSYEQYF. The CDR3 DNA sequence: TGCGCCAGCAGCCCGGTTAGGACTGGATCCTACGAGCAGTACTTC. The full variable domain, in which reference TRBV5-1 and TRBJ2-7 provide the parts outside the CDR3, is KAGVTQTPRYLIKTRGQQVTLSCSPISGHRSVSWYQQTPGQGLQFLFEYFSETQRNKGNFPGRFSGRQFSNSRSEMNVSTLELGDSALYLCASSPVRTGSYEQYFGPGTRLTVT.

The chain has TRBV29-1 and TRBJ2-2; perhaps TRBD2 as D (6 bases). CDR3 size: 16 residues. V lost 1 base and J 5 bases, leaving 17 bases between the germline ends. The germline V gene has CDR1 SQVTM and CDR2 ANQGSEA. The CDR3 nucleotides read TGCAGCGTTGAAGCGCGAGGTCTCCGGGGGACCGGGGAGCTGTTTTTT. This encodes CSVEARGLRGTGELFF.

This chain uses TRBV5-1 with TRBJ2-1, with 10 bases lining up with TRBD2. The CDR3 is 16 amino acids. Germline assignment: CDR1 SGHRS and CDR2 YFSETQ. The V and J ends lost 0 bases and 10 bases, in that order; junction bases with no gene match: 10. DNA for the CDR3: TGCGCCAGCAGCTTGGGTTTCCGGCTAGCGGGGGAAGAGCAGTTCTTC. This gives the protein CASSLGFRLAGEEQFF. Complete variable domain (other parts from reference TRBV5-1 and TRBJ2-1): KAGVTQTPRYLIKTRGQQVTLSCSPISGHRSVSWYQQTPGQGLQFLFEYFSETQRNKGNFPGRFSGRQFSNSRSEMNVSTLELGDSALYLCASSLGFRLAGEEQFFGPGTRLTVL.

A few counts support this clone. The sample holds other DNA sequences that translate to the same CDR3. This chain connects TRBV18 to TRBJ1-2; D gene unclear. V gave up 1 base and J gave up 4 bases, with 10 bases separating them. The germline CDR1 and CDR2 sequences are KGHSH and LQKENI. The CDR3 runs to 14 residues. CDR3 in amino acids: CASSPRGEGYGYTF. The CDR3 nucleotides read TGTGCCAGCTCACCACGCGGGGAGGGCTATGGCTACACCTTC.

The chain is built from TRBV19 and TRBJ1-5, with D perhaps matching TRBD1 (6 bases). CDR3 size: 14 residues. V lost 4 bases and J lost 3, with 10 bases in between. The germline gives CDR1 LNHDA, CDR2 SQIVND (reference sequence). The chain's CDR3 is CASSTTGDNQPQHF. CDR3 sequence (DNA): TGTGCCAGTAGTACGACAGGTGACAATCAGCCCCAGCATTTT.

The rearrangement joins TRBV2 to TRBJ1-1, with 8 nucleotides matching TRBD1. This CDR3 has 12 residues. Trimming at V came to 4 bases and at J to 11 bases, leaving 6 bases not matched to a gene. The germline V gene has CDR1 SNHLY and CDR2 FYNNEI. The CDR3 here is CASSVDREFAFF. The CDR3 DNA reads TGTGCCAGCAGTGTGGACAGGGAGTTTGCTTTCTTT. The entire variable domain, with the rest obtained from reference TRBV2 and TRBJ1-1, is as follows: EPEVTQTPSHQVTQMGQEVILRCVPISNHLYFYWYRQILGQKVEFLVSFYNNEISEKSEIFDDQFSVERPDGSNFTLKIRSTKLEDSAMYFCASSVDREFAFFGQGTRLTVV.

This clone was counted between two and nine times. The V call is TRBV5-4, the J call TRBJ2-1; TRBD1 matches 10 bases. The CDR3 has 15 residues. Germline CDR1 SGHNT, CDR2 YYREEE (reference sequence). V was clipped by 5 bases and J by 9 bases; unmatched bases: 11. Here the CDR3 reads CASSTQGQGLFEQFF. The CDR3 nucleotides read TGTGCCAGCAGTACCCAGGGACAGGGGTTATTTGAGCAGTTCTTC.

This clone was seen more than once but under ten times. The chain carries TRBV6-1 and TRBJ2-1, with 8 nucleotides matching TRBD1. This CDR3 has 15 residues. Germline trimming cut 3 bases from V and 2 bases from J; bases unmatched to any gene: 3. CDR1 is MNHNS and CDR2 is SASEGT in the germline V gene. CDR3 nucleotides: TGTGCCAGCAGTGATCAACAGGGGGCCTACAATGAGCAGTTCTTC. Amino acids: CASSDQQGAYNEQFF.

This clone was observed a few times. In DNA form, the CDR3 reads TGTGCCTGGAGTGTAGCCGCCACCCTCCAAGCTTTCTTT. This sequence encodes CAWSVAATLQAFF. This chain links TRBV30 with TRBJ1-1; D is ambiguous. Germline-derived CDR1 and CDR2 are GTSNPN and SVGIG (reference sequence). V lost 0 bases to trimming and J lost 9 bases, with 14 bases between them. The CDR3 sequence is 13 residues long.

V usage is TRBV5-1 and J usage is TRBJ1-1; D uncertain. The CDR3 spans 14 residues. Trimming shortened V by 0 bases and J by 2 bases, and 8 bases separated the two germline ends. Germline V gene data show CDR1 as SGHRS and CDR2 as YFSETQ. The CDR3, as DNA: TGCGCCAGCAGCTTGGTTTCAGGAAACACTGAAGCTTTCTTT. This sequence encodes CASSLVSGNTEAFF.

The chain recombines TRBV27 with TRBJ2-7; 9 positions match TRBD1. This CDR3 contains 15 residues. From germline, CDR1 is MNHEY and CDR2 SMNVEV (reference sequence). With 8 bases clipped from V and 0 bases from J, the junction kept 8 bases outside the gene matches. DNA of the CDR3: TGTGCCAGCCGAGTCCTGACAGGGGGCTCCTACGAGCAGTACTTC. It encodes CASRVLTGGSYEQYF.

This clone showed up just a few times. The CDR3 DNA follows: TGTGCCGGAAGTCAGGGATCGGGTGGCTACACCTTC. Translating gives CAGSQGSGGYTF. This chain uses TRBV28 with TRBJ1-2; D perhaps matches TRBD1 (5 bases). This CDR3 comprises 12 residues. Trimming took off 11 bases at V and 7 bases at J, with 17 bases between the two ends. The germline V gene encodes CDR1 MDHEN and CDR2 SYDVKM.

The chain has TRBV6-1 and TRBJ1-1; TRBD1 matches at 7 bases. CDR3 length equals 14 residues. The ends lost 7 bases at V and 2 bases at J; junction bases unmatched: 7. Germline V gives CDR1 MNHNS, CDR2 SASEGT. CDR3 sequence: CASTPTGLNTEAFF. CDR3 DNA sequence: TGTGCCAGCACTCCGACAGGGCTTAACACTGAAGCTTTCTTT.

The rearrangement links TRBV28 to TRBJ1-2; no firm D call. The CDR3 runs 13 residues. Trimming removed 5 bases at V and 1 base at J, with 8 bases between. Per the germline V gene, CDR1 is MDHEN and CDR2 is SYDVKM. The chain's CDR3 is CASSPRFNYGYTF. DNA of the CDR3: TGTGCCAGCAGTCCCAGGTTTAACTATGGCTACACCTTC.